The source of this T cell receptor beta chain is a study of siplizumab effects on memory and regulatory T cells. Approximately 98,000 TCR templates were measured in each sample. Profiled with immunoSEQ multiplex PCR; TCRdb holds only in-frame clones, not every one. The sample has about 110,000 clones, roughly 92% seen once. The V gene lost 6 bases and the J gene lost 2 bases, with 20 bases spanning the gap. Looked up from germline, CDR1 is KGHSH and CDR2 is LQKENI. The CDR3 consists of 16 residues. Material for sequencing was CD4+ T cells sorted from blood. The TCR sequence derives from a human donor in good health. This sequence joins TRBV18 and TRBJ2-7; perhaps TRBD2 as D (6 bases). CDR3 in amino acids: CASSPGNRRVPYEQYF. The CDR3 nucleotides are TGTGCCAGCTCTCCGGGGAACAGGAGGGTCCCCTACGAGCAGTACTTC.